One sample yielded the 22 T cell receptor beta chains listed below, sequenced in a study of control samples from healthy donors and cancer patients. Clones were read by immunoSEQ multiplex PCR, and TCRdb kept only the in-frame ones, dropping some. The data contain fewer than 150,000 clones, 80% to 95% of them seen just once; the ten biggest clones take up more than 6.5%. Sequenced input: blood. The receptors stem from a man aged 18-30 years in good health.

This clone turned up a few times. This rearrangement joins TRBV24-1 to TRBJ2-3; tentatively, D is TRBD2 (6 bases). The ends were cut back, 7 bases at V and 6 bases at J, with 13 bases in the middle. The CDR3 contains 13 residues. Germline V gene lookup returns CDR1 KGHDR and CDR2 SFDVKD. CDR3 DNA sequence: TGTGCCACCAGCGGGACTCAAACCGATACGCAGTATTTT. Protein sequence: CATSGTQTDTQYF.

The sample holds one count of this clone. The chain has TRBV9 and TRBJ1-3; 8 nucleotides agree with TRBD1. Germline CDR1 and CDR2: SGDLS and YYNGEE. The V and J ends lost 4 bases and 4 bases, in that order; junction bases with no gene match: 7. The CDR3 totals 15 residues. CDR3 DNA sequence: TGTGCCAGCAGCATGGGACAGGCTGCAGGAAACACCATATATTTT. Translation gives CASSMGQAAGNTIYF.

The CDR3 spells CASSSNGQGPFF. CDR3 DNA: TGTGCCAGCAGTTCGAATGGACAGGGACCTTTCTTT. This chain connects TRBV27 to TRBJ1-1; 8 nucleotides line up with TRBD1. The V and J ends lost 4 bases and 12 bases, in that order; junction bases with no gene match: 7. CDR3 length equals 12 residues. Germline values: CDR1 MNHEY, CDR2 SMNVEV (reference sequence).

For this clone: Because it lacks the conserved phenylalanine or tryptophan at the end, this CDR3 is likely a read error. It is unclear where the CDR3 begins or ends on the DNA, so no DNA is shown, and the CDR3 is as TCRdb lists it. The chain has TRBV2 and TRBJ1-1; the D segment call TRBD1 is taken from the table without a DNA check. The CDR3 extends over 12 residues, inclusive of both ends. CDR1 is SNHLY, CDR2 FYNNEI, per germline. CDR3 sequence: CASSPGRGSQGH.

The chain employs TRBV11-3 and TRBJ1-1; D gene unclear. V lost 0 bases and J lost 4, with 6 bases in between. The length of the CDR3 is 13 residues. Germline loops: CDR1 SGHNT, CDR2 YENEEA. The CDR3 here is CASSLDGGTEAFF. CDR3 nucleotide sequence: TGTGCCAGCAGCTTAGACGGCGGCACTGAAGCTTTCTTT.

The chain carries TRBV19 and TRBJ2-4; maybe TRBD1 (5 bases). This CDR3 region has 16 residues. Germline CDR1 is LNHDA and CDR2 is SQIVND (reference sequence). Trimming cost V 6 bases and J 0 bases, with 15 bases left between them. CDR3 nucleotides: TGTGCCAGTAGCCACATGGTGACAGTAGCCAAAAACATTCAGTACTTC. It specifies CASSHMVTVAKNIQYF.

The chain carries TRBV7-2 and TRBJ1-2, with D tentatively TRBD1 (5 bases). CDR1 SGHTA and CDR2 FQGNSA come from the germline V gene. The germline V and J ends were trimmed by 5 bases and 4 bases, with 17 bases remaining between them. The CDR3 extends over 15 amino acids. The CDR3: CASSPRGETVYGYTF. In DNA, the CDR3 is TGTGCCAGCAGCCCCCGGGGGGAGACAGTCTATGGCTACACCTTC.

The rearrangement joins TRBV19 to TRBJ1-5, with 9 nucleotides matching TRBD1. The CDR3 is made up of 15 amino acids. The V segment lost 3 bases and the J segment 6 bases; nucleotides outside the gene matches: 6. Germline V gene sequence: CDR1 LNHDA, CDR2 SQIVND (reference sequence). CDR3 region: CASSIRTGAGQPQHF. Written as DNA, the CDR3 is TGTGCCAGTAGTATCAGGACAGGGGCAGGTCAGCCCCAGCATTTT.

This clone was recorded a few times. The V gene is TRBV7-9, the J gene TRBJ2-2, with D uncertain. The V and J ends lost 5 bases and 5 bases respectively, with 9 bases between them. The CDR3 is 13 residues long. Germline assignment: CDR1 SEHNR and CDR2 FQNEAQ (reference sequence). CDR3 in amino acids: CASSPQITGELFF. In DNA form, the CDR3 reads TGTGCCAGCAGCCCCCAGATAACCGGGGAGCTGTTTTTT. The variable domain in full, completed from reference TRBV7-9 and TRBJ2-2, reads DTGVSQNPRHKITKRGQNVTFRCDPISEHNRLYWYRQTLGQGPEFLTYFQNEAQLEKSRLLSDRFSAERPKGSFSTLEIQRTEQGDSAMYLCASSPQITGELFFGEGSRLTVL.

The chain has TRBV2 and TRBJ1-6; D unresolved. V shed 5 bases and J shed 10 bases, with 12 bases lying between them. Germline V CDR1 and CDR2: SNHLY, FYNNEI. There are 13 residues in the CDR3. CDR3 region: CASSSGVGSPLHF. The CDR3 coding sequence is TGTGCCAGCAGTTCCGGGGTCGGGTCACCCCTCCACTTT.

Details on this clone: Other nucleotide sequences from this sample produce the same CDR3. The gene calls are TRBV11-3 and TRBJ2-1, with 8 bases matching TRBD2. Trimming removed 1 base from V and 3 bases from J; junction bases left unmatched: 8. The CDR3 is made up of 17 amino acids. Per germline, CDR1 SGHNT and CDR2 YENEEA. The CDR3 loop is CASSLGGAGGLYNEQFF. Here the CDR3 DNA reads TGTGCCAGCAGCTTAGGGGGGGCGGGGGGCCTCTACAATGAGCAGTTCTTC. Supplemented by reference TRBV11-3 and TRBJ2-1, the full variable domain reads EAGVVQSPRYKIIEKKQPVAFWCNPISGHNTLYWYLQNLGQGPELLIRYENEEAVDDSQLPKDRFSAERLKGVDSTLKIQPAELGDSAVYLCASSLGGAGGLYNEQFFGPGTRLTVL.

The J gene is TRBJ2-7, the V gene TRBV3-1 (or the pseudogene TRBV3-2); TRBD1 matches 10 bases. CDR1 is LGHDT and CDR2 is YNNKEL in the germline V gene (reference sequence). V shed 5 bases and J 3 bases; nucleotides not matched to a gene: 7. This CDR3 comprises 15 residues. CDR3 in amino acids: CASSWRGQGSYEQYF. As DNA, the CDR3 is TGTGCCAGCAGCTGGCGGGGACAGGGGAGCTACGAGCAGTACTTC.

The V gene is TRBV29-1, the J gene TRBJ1-1; D is perhaps TRBD1 (6 bases). Trimming removed 7 bases from V and 5 bases from J, with 14 bases in between. CDR1 and CDR2 from the germline V gene are SQVTM and ANQGSEA. The CDR3 has 12 residues. CDR3 sequence reads: CSATGRGTEAFF. CDR3 coding DNA: TGCAGCGCAACAGGGAGGGGTACTGAAGCTTTCTTT.

This clone has only one observation. This chain uses TRBV3-1 (or the pseudogene TRBV3-2) with TRBJ2-3; D gene ambiguous. The CDR3 sequence is 14 residues long. Germline lookup yields CDR1 LGHDT and CDR2 YNNKEL (reference sequence). Trimming shortened V by 5 bases and J by 0 bases, and 9 bases separated the two germline ends. CDR3 residues: CASSGGSSTDTQYF. CDR3 bases: TGTGCCAGCAGCGGTGGATCAAGCACAGATACGCAGTATTTT.

CDR3 DNA sequence: TGTGCCAGCAGTGAAGGGTATTCTAGCTATGGCTACACCTTC. It specifies CASSEGYSSYGYTF. The rearrangement uses TRBV5-6 and TRBJ1-2; D gene ambiguous. The germline V gene encodes CDR1 SGHDT and CDR2 YYEEEE. CDR3 length: 14 residues. Between the trimmed V and J ends, which lost 5 bases and 4 bases, there was a span of 15 bases.

V and J are TRBV10-1 and TRBJ2-3; TRBD1 matches 7 bases. CDR3 length: 13 residues. The V gene's germline CDR1 is WNHNN and CDR2 SYGVQD (reference sequence). V was pared by 3 bases and J by 5 bases, with 2 bases of the junction left unmatched. The CDR3 coding sequence is TGCGCCAGCAGTGACAGGGGGATAGATACGCAGTATTTT. Translated, it gives CASSDRGIDTQYF.

The CDR3 loop reads CASSLELAANTEAFF. The CDR3 nucleotides are TGTGCCAGCAGCTTGGAACTGGCAGCAAACACTGAAGCTTTCTTT. The rearrangement links TRBV5-4 to TRBJ1-1; unclear D gene. This CDR3 is built from 15 residues. Trimming took off 0 bases at V and 2 bases at J, with 11 bases between the two ends. Germline CDR1 and CDR2: SGHNT and YYREEE (reference sequence).

The chain carries TRBV6-6 and TRBJ2-7; possibly TRBD2 for D (5 bases). The CDR3 contains 14 residues. Germline V gene lookup returns CDR1 MNHNY and CDR2 SVGAGI (reference sequence). V was cut by 2 bases and J by 2 bases, with 10 bases left in between. CDR3 nucleotides: TGTGCCAGCAGTTACGGTTACGGGGCCTACGAGCAGTACTTC. Protein: CASSYGYGAYEQYF.

This sequence joins TRBV19 and TRBJ1-5, with 8 nucleotides matching TRBD1. The CDR3 is made up of 13 amino acids. Losses at the gene ends were 6 bases for V and 7 bases for J; bases not matched to a gene: 5. Germline-derived CDR1 and CDR2 are LNHDA and SQIVND (reference sequence). The DNA of the CDR3 is TGTGCCAGTAGGGACAGGGAGTCGCAGCCCCAGCATTTT. The encoded protein is CASRDRESQPQHF. Variable domain in full (rest from reference TRBV19 and TRBJ1-5): DGGITQSPKYLFRKEGQNVTLSCEQNLNHDAMYWYRQDPGQGLRLIYYSQIVNDFQKGDIAEGYSVSREKKESFPLTVTSAQKNPTAFYLCASRDRESQPQHFGDGTRLSIL.

The chain uses TRBV10-3 and TRBJ1-6; unclear D gene. The CDR3 runs to 14 residues. The germline gives CDR1 ENHRY, CDR2 SYGVKD. V shed 2 bases and J shed 6 bases, with 8 bases lying between them. The CDR3: CAISEGSRNSPLHF. As DNA, the CDR3 is TGTGCCATCAGTGAGGGGTCACGTAATTCACCCCTCCACTTT.

A few counts support this clone. V is TRBV11-2 and J is TRBJ2-7; D is possibly TRBD1 (7 bases). CDR3 size: 16 residues. V shed 5 bases and J shed 7 bases, with 24 bases lying between them. Germline loops: CDR1 SGHAT, CDR2 FQNNGV. CDR3 protein: CASSVGRGTELREQYF. CDR3 coding DNA: TGTGCCAGCAGCGTAGGACGGGGGACAGAACTACGAGAGCAGTACTTC.

The rearrangement uses TRBV10-2 and TRBJ2-5; D might be TRBD2 (5 bases). Germline-derived CDR1 and CDR2 are WSHSY and SAAADI. Trimming took 4 bases from V and 1 from J, leaving 10 bases between them. The CDR3 sequence is 14 residues long. The CDR3 sequence is CASSVGGRQETQYF. CDR3 nucleotide sequence: TGCGCCAGCAGTGTTGGAGGCCGCCAAGAGACCCAGTACTTC.